The present entry profiles one T cell receptor (beta chain) with its context. Original processing notes: It was from reference gene primer amplification that nucleated cell counts were estimated. Using immunoSEQ multiplex PCR, the repertoire was profiled, and TCRdb retains in-frame clones only, with some absent. The DNA was the basis for D and trimming; V, J and clone size are from that table. In the table there are 300,000 or so clones, about 86% of which are singletons. This sample stems from a study of blood T cell repertoires in COVID-19. The overall study: There were acute and convalescent COVID-19 samples, and they came from the United States, Italy and Spain. In each case, the material was cDNA or gDNA derived from T cells, B-cell-depleted T cells, or PBMCs.

Sequencing was carried out using peripheral blood. This receptor was obtained from a woman between 50 and 59 years old with acute or convalescent COVID-19.

This CDR3 is CASSRQGLSGEQYV. CDR3 bases: TGTGCCAGCTCCAGACAGGGATTATCTGGCGAGCAGTACGTC. The chain recombines TRBV2 with TRBJ2-7; 7 positions agree with TRBD1. This CDR3 has 14 residues. Germline loops: CDR1 SNHLY, CDR2 FYNNEI. With 8 bases clipped from V and 6 bases from J, the junction kept 13 bases outside the gene matches.